This entry lists 32 T cell receptor beta chains sequenced from one sample in a study of T cell responses to AZD1222 COVID-19 vaccine. The data were produced by immunoSEQ multiplex PCR, yet TCRdb's version contains in-frame clones alone and is incomplete. Of 130,000 or so clones listed, about 86% are singletons. This specimen consisted of peripheral blood, obtained on day 0 of AZD1222 vaccination. These receptor sequences come from an adult in good health.

A single count supports this clone. V and J are TRBV19 and TRBJ1-5, with 7 bases matching TRBD1. Trimming took 11 bases from V and 4 from J; bases not matched to a gene: 11. The CDR3 runs to 14 residues. Germline CDR1 LNHDA, CDR2 SQIVND (reference sequence). The chain's CDR3 is CAARDSGRNQPQHF. The CDR3 bases are TGTGCCGCTCGGGACAGTGGCCGAAATCAGCCCCAGCATTTT.

The V call is TRBV28, the J call TRBJ1-4; a possible D gene is TRBD1 (5 bases). Germline-derived CDR1 and CDR2 are MDHEN and SYDVKM. The V and J ends lost 2 bases and 8 bases respectively, with 12 bases between them. The CDR3 is 14 residues long. The CDR3 DNA follows: TGTGCCAGCAGTTTAAGGGTTAAGGGGGAAAAACTGTTTTTT. It translates to CASSLRVKGEKLFF.

V is TRBV4-1 and J is TRBJ1-6, with 7 bases fitting TRBD1. Trimming took 3 bases from V and 12 from J; bases not matched to a gene: 14. CDR1 is MGHRA, CDR2 YSYEKL, per germline. The CDR3 length is 16 residues. CDR3 in amino acids: CASSQDLTGPLIPLHF. Here the CDR3 DNA reads TGCGCCAGCAGCCAGGATTTGACAGGGCCCCTTATACCCCTCCACTTT.

The V gene is TRBV7-8, the J gene TRBJ2-3, with D possibly being TRBD2 (6 bases). Trimming stripped 5 bases from V and 5 bases from J, with 11 bases between. CDR1 SGHVS and CDR2 FQNEAQ come from the germline V gene. This CDR3 is built from 13 residues. The CDR3 nucleotides are TGTGCCAGCAGCAAGATGGAGGGAGATACGCAGTATTTT. It translates to CASSKMEGDTQYF.

The CDR3 is CASSATGGDSPLHF. The CDR3 coding sequence is TGTGCCAGTAGTGCGACAGGGGGGGATTCACCCCTCCACTTT. V is TRBV19 and J is TRBJ1-6, with 9 bases identical to TRBD1. The CDR3 is 14 residues long. CDR1 and CDR2 (germline): LNHDA, SQIVND (reference sequence). V lost 5 bases, J lost 8 bases, and 4 bases stayed unmatched.

CDR3 loop: CSMQWSDEQFF. The CDR3 nucleotides read TGCAGCATGCAGTGGAGCGATGAGCAGTTCTTC. The chain has TRBV29-1 and TRBJ2-1; unclear D gene. Germline lookup yields CDR1 SQVTM and CDR2 ANQGSEA. The V end lost 8 bases, the J end lost 8 bases, and 13 bases lay between the germline ends. This CDR3 contains 11 residues.

The chain employs TRBV7-2 and TRBJ2-7; TRBD2 matches at 11 bases. The trim removed 1 base at V and 0 bases at J, leaving 8 bases unmatched. Germline-derived CDR1 and CDR2 are SGHTA and FQGNSA. The CDR3 loop spans 18 amino acids. The CDR3 is CASSLELLAGALSYEQYF. CDR3 DNA sequence: TGTGCCAGCAGCTTAGAATTACTAGCGGGGGCTCTCTCCTACGAGCAGTACTTC.

V is TRBV6-5 and J is TRBJ1-1; a possible D gene is TRBD1 (5 bases). From germline, CDR1 is MNHEY and CDR2 SVGAGI. Deletions cut 6 bases from V and 6 bases from J, with 20 bases between. The CDR3 is 15 residues long. Here the CDR3 reads CASRSTFGTYPEAFF. The CDR3 DNA follows: TGTGCCAGCAGATCTACCTTCGGGACGTATCCTGAAGCTTTCTTT.

The chain links TRBV29-1 to TRBJ2-2; TRBD2 might be the D (5 bases). The V end was cut by 3 bases, the J end by 6 bases, with 11 bases between. CDR1 is SQVTM, CDR2 ANQGSEA, per germline. The CDR3 is 13 amino acids. CDR3 in DNA: TGCAGCGTTGAGGACGGGGTGCCCGGGGAGCTGTTTTTT. Translating it yields CSVEDGVPGELFF.

The rearrangement links TRBV27 to TRBJ1-5; unclear D gene. Germline values: CDR1 MNHEY, CDR2 SMNVEV (reference sequence). The CDR3 loop spans 13 amino acids. Between the trimmed V and J ends, which lost 0 bases and 5 bases, there was a span of 5 bases. The CDR3 DNA follows: TGTGCCAGCAGTTTATCCCCGGATCAGCCCCAGCATTTT. This encodes CASSLSPDQPQHF.

In its sample, this clone was seen a few times. The chain uses TRBV2 and TRBJ2-3; D perhaps matches TRBD2 (5 bases). Germline CDR1 SNHLY, CDR2 FYNNEI. The CDR3 totals 18 residues. V dropped 7 bases and J dropped 3 bases, with 26 bases sitting between them. The CDR3 here is CASNGDPRRFSVTDTQYF. The CDR3, as DNA: TGTGCCAGCAACGGAGACCCCCGGAGGTTCTCGGTGACAGATACGCAGTATTTT.

The chain links TRBV5-4 to TRBJ1-4; 9 bases agree with TRBD1. CDR1 and CDR2 (germline): SGHNT, YYREEE (reference sequence). The CDR3 consists of 14 residues. Trimming removed 3 bases from V and 8 bases from J; junction bases left unmatched: 5. The CDR3 region has the DNA TGTGCCAGCAGCTGGACAGGGGTTGGGGAAAAACTGTTTTTT. This codes for CASSWTGVGEKLFF.

V gene TRBV5-6 combines with J gene TRBJ2-1; D is unresolved. V shed 2 bases and J shed 8 bases, with 8 bases lying between them. The germline gives CDR1 SGHDT, CDR2 YYEEEE. The CDR3 runs to 12 residues. CDR3 bases: TGTGCCAGCAGCTTAGGCCTCCATGAGCAGTTCTTC. Translation: CASSLGLHEQFF.

The V gene is TRBV6-5, the J gene TRBJ1-1; 7 nucleotides align to TRBD1. Trimming at V came to 2 bases and at J to 4 bases, leaving 4 bases not matched to a gene. CDR3 size: 14 residues. CDR1 and CDR2 from the germline V gene are MNHEY and SVGAGI. The CDR3 region has the DNA TGTGCCAGCAGTTACGACAGGGCTAGCACTGAAGCTTTCTTT. It is translated as CASSYDRASTEAFF.

For the CDR3, the DNA is TGTGCCAGCAGTTACAGGCAGGGGTCCTCCTATAGCAATCAGCCCCAGCATTTT. Translating it yields CASSYRQGSSYSNQPQHF. The rearrangement uses TRBV6-2 or TRBV6-3 and TRBJ1-5, with D possibly TRBD1 on 6 matching bases. Germline V gene data show CDR1 as MNHEY and CDR2 as SVGEGT. V was pared by 2 bases and J by 0 bases, with 17 bases between. The CDR3 runs 18 residues.

The genes are TRBV6-5 and TRBJ2-7; D is possibly TRBD2 (6 bases). There are 13 residues in the CDR3. From germline, CDR1 is MNHEY and CDR2 SVGAGI. V lost 8 bases and J 3 bases, leaving 14 bases between the germline ends. This CDR3 reads CASFLGRGYEQYF. The CDR3 DNA is TGTGCCAGCTTCCTGGGGCGGGGCTACGAGCAGTACTTC.

The chain couples TRBV3-1 (or the pseudogene TRBV3-2) to TRBJ1-1; TRBD1 agrees at 7 bases. The CDR3 has 15 residues. V was pared by 3 bases and J by 3 bases, with 7 bases of the junction left unmatched. Germline V CDR1 and CDR2: LGHDT, YNNKEL (reference sequence). This chain's CDR3 is CASSQVLGGDTEAFF. The CDR3, as DNA: TGTGCCAGCAGCCAGGTACTAGGGGGCGACACTGAAGCTTTCTTT.

The CDR3 DNA is TGTGCCAGCAGTGACTCTAATATCGGCGGACTTAATGGCTACACCTTC. Amino acids: CASSDSNIGGLNGYTF. The chain uses TRBV6-4 and TRBJ1-2; D is uncertain. The CDR3 contains 16 residues. V was pared by 0 bases and J by 6 bases, with 17 bases between. Germline values: CDR1 MRHNA, CDR2 SNTAGT.

This rearrangement joins TRBV7-3 to TRBJ2-3, with TRBD1 matching 9 bases. This CDR3 region has 14 residues. Germline trimming cut 3 bases from V and 4 bases from J; bases unmatched to any gene: 2. Germline CDR1 SGHTA, CDR2 FQGTGA. The CDR3, as DNA: TGTGCCAGCAGCTTCACAGGGGGCGCAGATACGCAGTATTTT. It codes for CASSFTGGADTQYF.

This sequence joins TRBV5-6 and TRBJ1-2; D not certain. The CDR3 is 15 amino acids. V shed 4 bases and J shed 9 bases, with 22 bases lying between them. The V gene's germline CDR1 is SGHDT and CDR2 YYEEEE. Written as DNA, the CDR3 is TGTGCCAGCAGCCTTGTTGTGGACCAAGGATGGCGCTACACCTTC. The encoded protein is CASSLVVDQGWRYTF.

The genes are TRBV4-1 and TRBJ1-1; TRBD1 is a possible D gene (6 bases). The CDR3 has 14 residues. V was cut by 3 bases and J by 8 bases, with 16 bases left in between. The V gene's germline CDR1 is MGHRA and CDR2 YSYEKL. The CDR3 spells CASSHPRTETEAFF. The CDR3 DNA is TGCGCCAGCAGCCATCCTCGGACAGAGACGGAAGCTTTCTTT.

The count of this clone is one. V and J are TRBV29-1 and TRBJ2-2; 8 bases align to TRBD1. With V trimmed by 4 bases and J by 4 bases, 5 bases remained unmatched. The germline V gene has CDR1 SQVTM and CDR2 ANQGSEA. This CDR3 is 14 amino acids long. The DNA for the CDR3 is TGCAGCGTTGCAGACAGGGGTCGCACCGGGGAGCTGTTTTTT. It codes for CSVADRGRTGELFF.

The chain is built from TRBV11-2 and TRBJ1-5; the D gene is possibly TRBD1 (6 bases). There are 13 residues in the CDR3. V was pared by 5 bases and J by 5 bases, with 10 bases between. The germline V gene encodes CDR1 SGHAT and CDR2 FQNNGV. CDR3 nucleotide sequence: TGTGCCAGCAGCACCTACAGGGATCAGCCCCAGCATTTT. Protein: CASSTYRDQPQHF.

V usage is TRBV29-1 and J usage is TRBJ1-1; D uncertain. There are 12 residues in the CDR3. V dropped 6 bases and J dropped 0 bases, with 8 bases sitting between them. Germline CDR1 reads SQVTM; CDR2 reads ANQGSEA. CDR3 amino acids: CSVRIMNTEAFF. The CDR3 DNA reads TGCAGCGTGAGGATAATGAACACTGAAGCTTTCTTT. The variable domain in full, completed from reference TRBV29-1 and TRBJ1-1, reads SAVISQKPSRDICQRGTSLTIQCQVDSQVTMMFWYRQQPGQSLTLIATANQGSEATYESGFVIDKFPISRPNLTFSTLTVSNMSPEDSSIYLCSVRIMNTEAFFGQGTRLTVV.

The V and J genes are TRBV7-8 and TRBJ2-3; D gene unclear. CDR3 length equals 11 residues. Germline CDR1 reads SGHVS; CDR2 reads FQNEAQ. Trimming shortened V by 5 bases and J by 5 bases, and 5 bases separated the two germline ends. CDR3 DNA sequence: TGTGCCAGCAGCCACGTAGATACGCAGTATTTT. Translating gives CASSHVDTQYF.

The chain has TRBV7-3 and TRBJ2-1; TRBD1 aligns across 8 bases. The trim removed 3 bases at V and 5 bases at J, leaving 6 bases unmatched. Germline V lookup: CDR1 SGHTA, CDR2 FQGTGA. CDR3 size: 15 residues. CDR3 sequence (DNA): TGTGCCAGCAGCTTTGACAGGGGATTTCACAATGAGCAGTTCTTC. Its translation: CASSFDRGFHNEQFF.

This clone appeared a single time. The chain has TRBV6-1 and TRBJ2-3, with 7 positions matching TRBD2. The V gene end was trimmed by 1 base and the J gene end by 8 bases; junction bases not matched to a gene: 6. The CDR3 has 14 residues. Germline assignment: CDR1 MNHNS and CDR2 SASEGT. The CDR3 reads CASSEVQREGTQYF. In DNA, the CDR3 is TGTGCCAGCAGTGAAGTTCAGCGGGAAGGTACGCAGTATTTT.

The CDR3 loop reads CASSLFTGLSSAMNTEAFF. The CDR3 DNA sequence: TGTGCCAGCTCACTATTTACAGGCCTTTCTTCTGCCATGAACACTGAAGCTTTCTTT. The chain uses TRBV18 and TRBJ1-1; D possibly corresponds to TRBD1 (5 bases). The germline CDR1 and CDR2 sequences are KGHSH and LQKENI. V was cut by 4 bases and J by 0 bases, with 24 bases left in between. The CDR3 has 19 amino acids.

V gene TRBV12-3 or TRBV12-4 combines with J gene TRBJ1-5; D is unresolved. The CDR3 sequence is 12 residues long. V was trimmed by 5 bases and J by 3 bases, leaving 5 bases between them. CDR3 region: CASSAYNQPQHF. DNA of the CDR3: TGTGCCAGCAGTGCATACAATCAGCCCCAGCATTTT.

The gene calls are TRBV4-3 and TRBJ2-7; unclear D gene. Per the germline V gene, CDR1 is LGHNA and CDR2 is YSLEER. The V and J ends lost 1 base and 3 bases respectively, with 13 bases between them. The CDR3 contains 15 residues. DNA for the CDR3: TGCGCCAGCAGCCAAGTTCGTGACATCGTCTACGAGCAGTACTTC. Translated, it gives CASSQVRDIVYEQYF.

This clone came up a few times. The V gene is TRBV30, the J gene TRBJ2-5; 8 bases map to TRBD1. V was pared by 7 bases and J by 5 bases, with 6 bases of the junction left unmatched. Germline loops: CDR1 GTSNPN, CDR2 SVGIG (reference sequence). The CDR3 runs 12 residues. CDR3 DNA: TGTGCCTCGACAGGGGAATGGGAGACCCAGTACTTC. Amino acid sequence: CASTGEWETQYF.

V and J are TRBV5-1 and TRBJ1-4; maybe TRBD1 (5 bases). In germline, CDR1 is SGHRS, CDR2 YFSETQ. V was clipped by 0 bases and J by 7 bases, with 16 bases between them. The CDR3 has 16 amino acids. CDR3: CASSLAGGVQIEKLFF. The DNA of the CDR3 is TGCGCCAGCAGCTTGGCGGGGGGAGTTCAGATTGAAAAACTGTTTTTT.